This T cell receptor beta chain was sequenced during a study of naive and memory T cell subsets. Both TRBC1 and TRBC2 were covered by a beta constant-region primer of two equimolar oligonucleotides. Nested alpha and beta constant-region primers with the SP2 primer drove four PCR rounds on ligated cDNA. From the UMI-ligation and nested PCR reads, TCRdb called clonotypes with MiXCR, one entry per CDR3 protein. The repertoire holds over 110,000 distinct CDR3 sequences, with approximately 21% as singletons. Trimming removed 0 bases at V and 2 bases at J, with 11 bases between. From germline, CDR1 is DFQATT and CDR2 SNEGSKA (reference sequence). The CDR3 loop spans 14 amino acids. This clonotype has a handful of counts. Antigen specificity is unknown. Broader study findings: Especially in CD8 cells, naive repertoires contained a few larger clonotypes, possibly CD45RA-re-expressing memory cells. The power law exponent of TCR abundance differed between naive and memory cells.

CMV status came from CD4+ IFNgamma after overnight CMV lysate stimulation. The source of this sequence is a human donor in good health. J is TRBJ2-7 and V is TRBV20-1; no reliable D call. The sample consisted of naive CD8+ T cells from blood. The CDR3 DNA sequence: TGCAGTGCTAGAGATTTCCACGGAACCTACGAGCAGTACTTC. It encodes CSARDFHGTYEQYF.